The entry that follows covers one T cell receptor beta chain sequence. These data belong to a study of blood T cell repertoires in COVID-19. Methods used by the authors: Estimation of nucleated cell counts was performed using reference gene primer amplification. The protocol was immunoSEQ multiplex PCR, while the TCRdb copy is restricted to in-frame clones and leaves out a portion. Clone size and V and J calls were adopted from that table, with D and trimming inferred from the DNA. The sample shows roughly 67,000 clones, 93% of them seen only once. This CDR3 contains 17 residues. V lost 10 bases and J 0 bases, leaving 21 bases between the germline ends. Looked up from germline, CDR1 is LNHDA and CDR2 is SQIVND (reference sequence).

Sequenced material: peripheral blood. J is TRBJ1-4 and V is TRBV19; the D is unclear. This TCR derives from a man between 65 and 80 years old with active COVID-19. CDR3: CATQAGSGSSTNEKLFF. The DNA of the CDR3 is TGTGCCACCCAGGCCGGAAGCGGTAGCTCAACTAATGAAAAACTGTTTTTT.